These 17 T cell receptor beta chains were all obtained from the same sample, sequenced in a study of OX40 agonist ivuxolimab in advanced cancers. Preparation of the library involved the immunoSEQ multiplex PCR assay. The table comes from immuneACCESS by way of TCRdb, which keeps in-frame sequences with V and J called. Part of the clones is missing from these tables; in studies checked, under half for an unresolved V gene and the rest for unknown reasons. This sample is represented by some 69,000 clones; just over 85% of them were singletons. Together, the top ten hold around 2.8% of the sample. The input for sequencing was CD4+ or CD8+ T cells sorted from blood, taken in a trial of the OX40 agonist ivuxolimab. These receptors were collected from an adult with an advanced solid tumor such as melanoma, head and neck, liver or kidney cancer.

The chain joins TRBV5-1 to TRBJ1-4; 7 nucleotides line up with TRBD1. Germline-derived CDR1 and CDR2 are SGHRS and YFSETQ. Trimming at V came to 7 bases and at J to 7 bases, leaving 10 bases not matched to a gene. This CDR3 spans 14 amino acids. The DNA for the CDR3 is TGCGCCAGCCGTGTAGGACAGGCGGGTGAAAAACTGTTTTTT. Protein: CASRVGQAGEKLFF. The whole variable domain, remainder taken from reference TRBV5-1 and TRBJ1-4, is KAGVTQTPRYLIKTRGQQVTLSCSPISGHRSVSWYQQTPGQGLQFLFEYFSETQRNKGNFPGRFSGRQFSNSRSEMNVSTLELGDSALYLCASRVGQAGEKLFFGSGTQLSVL.

The chain is built from TRBV10-3 and TRBJ2-7, with D uncertain. Germline V gene data show CDR1 as ENHRY and CDR2 as SYGVKD. Trimming pared 7 bases from V and 2 bases from J, leaving 9 bases between. This CDR3 has 12 residues. The CDR3: CAITPNTYEQYF. The DNA for the CDR3 is TGTGCCATCACCCCTAACACCTACGAGCAGTACTTC.

The J gene is TRBJ1-5, the V gene TRBV7-9, with a tentative D call TRBD1 (6 bases). V shed 5 bases and J shed 4 bases, with 15 bases lying between them. This CDR3 spans 15 amino acids. The V gene's germline CDR1 is SEHNR and CDR2 FQNEAQ (reference sequence). The CDR3 protein is CASSPSGDKNQPQHF. The CDR3 nucleotides are TGTGCCAGCAGCCCGTCGGGGGACAAGAATCAGCCCCAGCATTTT.

This sequence joins TRBV13 and TRBJ2-1, with 10 bases aligning to TRBD2. Germline V gene sequence: CDR1 PRHDT, CDR2 FYEKMQ (reference sequence). The CDR3 loop spans 16 amino acids. V was clipped by 4 bases and J by 8 bases; unmatched bases: 11. For the CDR3, the DNA is TGTGCCAGCAGCTCCCAAGCGTCTAGCGGGAGCGATGAGCAGTTCTTC. Encoded protein: CASSSQASSGSDEQFF. Drawing the rest from reference TRBV13 and TRBJ2-1, the complete variable domain is AAGVIQSPRHLIKEKRETATLKCYPIPRHDTVYWYQQGPGQDPQFLISFYEKMQSDKGSIPDRFSAQQFSDYHSELNMSSLELGDSALYFCASSSQASSGSDEQFFGPGTRLTVL.

The V and J genes are TRBV28 and TRBJ2-2; no clear D gene. The V end was cut by 2 bases, the J end by 4 bases, with 8 bases between. This CDR3 region has 14 residues. From germline, CDR1 is MDHEN and CDR2 SYDVKM. CDR3 sequence: CASSLTQGTGELFF. In DNA, the CDR3 is TGTGCCAGCAGTTTAACCCAAGGCACCGGGGAGCTGTTTTTT.

The chain uses TRBV5-1 and TRBJ1-2; the match to TRBD1 covers 10 bases. Germline V CDR1 and CDR2: SGHRS, YFSETQ. The CDR3 consists of 15 residues. V trimming: 5 bases; J trimming: 3 bases; junction bases outside the gene matches: 7. The CDR3: CASRPTGTGDYGYTF. CDR3 coding DNA: TGCGCCAGCAGACCTACCGGGACAGGGGACTATGGCTACACCTTC.

This sequence joins TRBV7-8 and TRBJ1-6, with D perhaps TRBD1 (6 bases). V lost 5 bases and J 5 bases, leaving 22 bases between the germline ends. The CDR3 runs 18 residues. Germline V gene sequence: CDR1 SGHVS, CDR2 FQNEAQ. The CDR3 reads CASSTRGRGELNNSPLHF. The CDR3 DNA reads TGTGCCAGCAGCACCAGGGGTAGGGGGGAATTGAATAATTCACCCCTCCACTTT.

The chain joins TRBV11-3 to TRBJ2-5; D is unclear. Germline CDR1 reads SGHNT; CDR2 reads YENEEA. The CDR3 is 16 amino acids. Trimming cost V 5 bases and J 7 bases, with 23 bases left between them. CDR3 DNA sequence: TGTGCCAGCAGCGGCCGACCCCCATCGGAGTTGAGGACCCAGTACTTC. As protein: CASSGRPPSELRTQYF.

The chain combines TRBV4-1 with TRBJ1-2, with D possibly being TRBD1 (6 bases). This CDR3 is built from 14 residues. Deletions cut 4 bases from V and 3 bases from J, with 12 bases between. CDR1 is MGHRA and CDR2 is YSYEKL in the germline V gene. The CDR3 DNA reads TGCGCCAGCAGCCTTGTGGCAGGGGACTATGGCTACACCTTC. Translated, it gives CASSLVAGDYGYTF.

The chain joins TRBV5-1 to TRBJ2-1; 10 bases line up with TRBD2. The CDR3 loop spans 17 amino acids. CDR1 and CDR2 (germline): SGHRS, YFSETQ. With 4 bases clipped from V and 0 bases from J, the junction kept 7 bases outside the gene matches. Here the CDR3 DNA reads TGCGCCAGCAGCACCCTAGCGGGAGAAAGCTCCTACAATGAGCAGTTCTTC. Encoded protein: CASSTLAGESSYNEQFF.

The rearrangement uses TRBV2 and TRBJ1-1, with no clear D. This CDR3 region has 13 residues. Trimming took 7 bases from V and 1 from J, leaving 10 bases between them. Germline V gene sequence: CDR1 SNHLY, CDR2 FYNNEI. The CDR3: CASNEMENTEAFF. The CDR3 bases are TGTGCCAGCAACGAGATGGAGAACACTGAAGCTTTCTTT.

The chain carries TRBV7-9 and TRBJ2-5; D gene uncertain. This CDR3 has 12 amino acids. Per the germline V gene, CDR1 is SEHNR and CDR2 is FQNEAQ (reference sequence). V dropped 5 bases and J dropped 0 bases, with 4 bases sitting between them. CDR3 loop: CASSRYQETQYF. The CDR3 region has the DNA TGTGCCAGCAGCCGGTACCAAGAGACCCAGTACTTC.

The V gene is TRBV27, the J gene TRBJ2-7; 10 nucleotides agree with TRBD1. This CDR3 is built from 15 residues. Germline V gives CDR1 MNHEY, CDR2 SMNVEV (reference sequence). Losses at the gene ends were 5 bases for V and 2 bases for J; bases not matched to a gene: 6. DNA of the CDR3: TGTGCCAGCAGTCCGGGACAGGGGAGGGCCTACGAGCAGTACTTC. It encodes CASSPGQGRAYEQYF.

In nucleotides, the CDR3 is TGTGCCTCCCAGGGCGCCGATGAAAAACTGTTTTTT. Encoded protein: CASQGADEKLFF. This chain joins TRBV6-1 and TRBJ1-4; TRBD1 is a possible D gene (5 bases). CDR3 size: 12 residues. From germline, CDR1 is MNHNS and CDR2 SASEGT. Trimming stripped 11 bases from V and 6 bases from J, with 13 bases between.

Worth noting for this clone: At one end, the junction sequence differs from germline, possibly due to a read error. V and J are TRBV7-7 and TRBJ2-1; 9 nucleotides line up with TRBD2. Germline assignment: CDR1 SSHAT and CDR2 FNYEAQ (reference sequence). The CDR3 contains 16 residues. The CDR3 DNA reads TGTGCTAGCAGCTTAGATGGTAGCGGGGGAGCCAATGAGCAGTTCTTC. It specifies CASSLDGSGGANEQFF.

The chain couples TRBV29-1 to TRBJ2-2, with D maybe TRBD1 (6 bases). This CDR3 has 13 residues. Trimming stripped 3 bases from V and 2 bases from J, with 7 bases between. Germline V gene data show CDR1 as SQVTM and CDR2 as ANQGSEA. CDR3 bases: TGCAGCGTTGACAGGGGTAACACCGGGGAGCTGTTTTTT. It encodes CSVDRGNTGELFF.

The chain joins TRBV25-1 to TRBJ2-3; D might be TRBD1 (7 bases). Germline lookup yields CDR1 MGHDK and CDR2 SYGVNS. Trimming removed 5 bases at V and 2 bases at J, with 11 bases between. CDR3 length: 14 amino acids. The CDR3 is CASSPGGYTDTQYF. The DNA of the CDR3 is TGTGCCAGCAGTCCAGGGGGGTACACAGATACGCAGTATTTT. Full variable domain (rest looked up from reference TRBV25-1 and TRBJ2-3): EADIYQTPRYLVIGTGKKITLECSQTMGHDKMYWYQQDPGMELHLIHYSYGVNSTEKGDLSSESTVSRIRTEHFPLTLESARPSHTSQYLCASSPGGYTDTQYFGPGTRLTVL.